Following are 14 T cell receptor beta chains from one sample sequenced in a study of response to subunit inactivated influenza vaccine. TCRdb processed the RT-PCR reads anew with MiXCR; each CDR3 protein has one entry. Of some 500,000 distinct CDR3 sequences detected, about 25% appear once; the ten largest clones hold approximately 2%. Sequences were derived from CD4+ T cells sorted from PBMCs, sampled approximately 5 days after vaccination. The origin of the receptors is a man aged 50-60 years who received an inactivated influenza vaccine.

This chain joins TRBV4-3 and TRBJ1-4; D is uncertain. V was shortened by 0 bases and J by 14 bases, with 16 bases between the two germline ends. Germline loops: CDR1 LGHNA, CDR2 YSLEER. The CDR3 spans 14 residues. The CDR3, as DNA: TGCGCCAGCAGCCAAGATAGACTGTTTCTAAACCTGTTTTTT. Protein: CASSQDRLFLNLFF.

This clonotype has a handful of counts. The V gene is TRBV4-2, the J gene TRBJ2-7, with D perhaps TRBD1 (6 bases). The length of the CDR3 is 15 residues. The germline V gene has CDR1 LGHNA and CDR2 YNFKEQ. V was shortened by 0 bases and J by 6 bases, with 15 bases between the two germline ends. CDR3 residues: CASSQDWGLVSEQYF. The DNA for the CDR3 is TGTGCCAGCAGCCAAGATTGGGGGCTAGTAAGCGAGCAGTACTTC.

In the case of this clonotype: At one end the junction does not follow the germline gene, possibly because of a read error. In DNA form, the CDR3 reads TGTGCCAGCAGCTTCACCCTAGCGGGGAGCTACGAGCGGTACTTC. Residues: CASSFTLAGSYERYF. This rearrangement joins TRBV5-5 to TRBJ2-7, with TRBD2 identical over 9 bases. In germline, CDR1 is SGHKS, CDR2 YYEKEE (reference sequence). The CDR3 contains 15 residues.

This clonotype was detected a few times. The chain joins TRBV20-1 to TRBJ2-5; D remains ambiguous. The length of the CDR3 is 11 residues. Germline assignment: CDR1 DFQATT and CDR2 SNEGSKA (reference sequence). Trimming pared 7 bases from V and 0 bases from J, leaving 6 bases between. CDR3 residues: CSDPDQETQYF. In nucleotides, the CDR3 is TGCAGTGATCCAGACCAAGAGACCCAGTACTTC.

This chain uses TRBV12-5 with TRBJ2-1; 8 positions match TRBD1. Looked up from germline, CDR1 is LGHNT and CDR2 is FRNRAP. Trimming at V came to 6 bases and at J to 5 bases, leaving 3 bases not matched to a gene. This CDR3 is 13 amino acids long. CDR3 DNA: TGTGCTAGTGGGGGACAGGTTAACAATGAGCAGTTCTTC. This sequence encodes CASGGQVNNEQFF.

The V gene is TRBV29-1, the J gene TRBJ1-1, with no clear D. Germline CDR1 is SQVTM and CDR2 is ANQGSEA. The V end was cut by 3 bases, the J end by 5 bases, with 13 bases between. The CDR3 runs 13 residues. CDR3 in DNA: TGCAGCGTTGATGGGATTGGGTTTACTGAAGCTTTCTTT. Translated: CSVDGIGFTEAFF. Full variable domain (outside the CDR3, taken from reference TRBV29-1 and TRBJ1-1): SAVISQKPSRDICQRGTSLTIQCQVDSQVTMMFWYRQQPGQSLTLIATANQGSEATYESGFVIDKFPISRPNLTFSTLTVSNMSPEDSSIYLCSVDGIGFTEAFFGQGTRLTVV.

This clonotype was seen more than once but under ten times. The V call is TRBV20-1, the J call TRBJ2-3, with 8 bases lining up with TRBD2. J gave up 0 bases and V 6 bases, and 5 bases lay outside the gene matches. The CDR3 contains 14 residues. CDR1 is DFQATT and CDR2 is SNEGSKA in the germline V gene (reference sequence). The CDR3 is CSAPRGGSTDTQYF. CDR3 bases: TGCAGTGCCCCTCGGGGGGGGAGCACAGATACGCAGTATTTT.

The V gene is TRBV6-6, the J gene TRBJ2-1, with D uncertain. The germline V gene has CDR1 MNHNY and CDR2 SVGAGI (reference sequence). The CDR3 extends over 10 amino acids. Trimming pared 8 bases from V and 7 bases from J, leaving 6 bases between. This CDR3 reads CASGRNEQFF. In nucleotides, the CDR3 is TGTGCCAGCGGTAGGAATGAGCAGTTCTTC.

This clonotype appeared a single time. The gene calls are TRBV29-1 and TRBJ2-2; TRBD2 matches 11 bases. Germline loops: CDR1 SQVTM, CDR2 ANQGSEA. The V segment lost 7 bases and the J segment 2 bases; nucleotides outside the gene matches: 3. This CDR3 spans 14 amino acids. The CDR3 DNA follows: TGCAGCGCTAGCGGGGGGCAAAACACCGGGGAGCTGTTTTTT. Translation gives CSASGGQNTGELFF.

The chain couples TRBV11-2 to TRBJ2-1, with 8 bases that match TRBD2. The ends lost 0 bases at V and 1 base at J; junction bases unmatched: 11. This CDR3 is 19 amino acids long. Germline V gives CDR1 SGHAT, CDR2 FQNNGV. Written as DNA, the CDR3 is TGTGCCAGCAGCTTAGATGGCGCCAGCGGGAGTCTTTCCTACAATGAGCAGTTCTTC. This sequence encodes CASSLDGASGSLSYNEQFF. Full variable domain (remainder filled in from reference TRBV11-2 and TRBJ2-1): EAGVAQSPRYKIIEKRQSVAFWCNPISGHATLYWYQQILGQGPKLLIQFQNNGVVDDSQLPKDRFSAERLKGVDSTLKIQPAKLEDSAVYLCASSLDGASGSLSYNEQFFGPGTRLTVL.

CDR3 residues: CASSQGLAGGPYNEQFF. CDR3 coding DNA: TGCGCCAGCAGCCAAGGACTAGCGGGGGGGCCATACAATGAGCAGTTCTTC. The chain has TRBV4-1 and TRBJ2-1; the match to TRBD2 covers 14 bases. V lost 1 base to trimming and J lost 4 bases; unmatched junction nucleotides: 3. CDR1 and CDR2 (germline): MGHRA, YSYEKL. The CDR3 length is 17 residues.

The chain has TRBV6-1 and TRBJ1-2; maybe TRBD1 (5 bases). The V end was cut by 6 bases, the J end by 2 bases, with 16 bases between. CDR1 is MNHNS and CDR2 is SASEGT in the germline V gene. This CDR3 has 15 residues. The CDR3 reads CASRRPGTANYGYTF. The CDR3 coding sequence is TGTGCCAGCAGGCGTCCCGGGACCGCGAACTATGGCTACACCTTC.

This chain connects TRBV10-3 to TRBJ2-3, with D perhaps assigned TRBD1 or TRBD2 (6 bases each). The ends were cut back, 6 bases at V and 6 bases at J, with 19 bases in the middle. Germline V gives CDR1 ENHRY, CDR2 SYGVKD. The CDR3 runs 15 residues. Written as DNA, the CDR3 is TGTGCCATCAGGGGGGGCCGGGGCGCGTATGATACGCAGTATTTT. Protein sequence: CAIRGGRGAYDTQYF.

The CDR3, as DNA: TGTGCCAGCAGCGTAGCTTTCAGGGCCTACAATGAGCAGTTCTTC. Translated: CASSVAFRAYNEQFF. This rearrangement joins TRBV9 to TRBJ2-1, with D possibly TRBD1 on 5 matching bases. Trimming pared 0 bases from V and 2 bases from J, leaving 9 bases between. Germline V gene data show CDR1 as SGDLS and CDR2 as YYNGEE. The CDR3 is 15 amino acids. Together with reference TRBV9 and TRBJ2-1, the CDR3 gives the full variable domain: DSGVTQTPKHLITATGQRVTLRCSPRSGDLSVYWYQQSLDQGLQFLIQYYNGEERAKGNILERFSAQQFPDLHSELNLSSLELGDSALYFCASSVAFRAYNEQFFGPGTRLTVL.